The subject of this entry is one T cell receptor (beta chain). Its antigen is unidentified. The J segment lost 8 bases and the V segment lost 5 bases, leaving 3 bases of the junction unmatched. Germline-derived CDR1 and CDR2 are MNHEY and SMNVEV (reference sequence). The CDR3 consists of 12 residues. The data stem from a study of siplizumab effects on memory and regulatory T cells. Overall study findings and caveats: Versus roughly 27% in controls, the mappable alloreactive CD4+ clones averaged roughly 75% Treg-derived with siplizumab.

The study took three donor pairs, and their unstimulated naive, memory, effector memory and TEMRA subsets were sequenced. In each sample, some 9.6 x 10^4 TCR templates were assayed. Profiling relied on immunoSEQ multiplex PCR, and the TCRdb table lists in-frame clones only, not all of them. The sample shows about 50,000 clones, roughly 87% of them seen only once. The sequence was collected from a human donor in good health. The chain links TRBV27 to TRBJ1-2; 9 nucleotides line up with TRBD1. The sequencing input was naive CD8+ T cells sorted from blood. This CDR3 is CASSTTGGGYTF. The CDR3 region has the DNA TGTGCCAGCAGTACAACAGGGGGCGGCTACACCTTC.